This T cell receptor (beta chain) was observed in a study of vaccination effects on CD4 cells after COVID-19. Across the whole study: Participants got two doses of BNT162b2 or mRNA-1273 vaccine.

Concerning this clone: Its antigen is not identified.

Antigen-specific CD4+ T cell clonotypes were called by their expansion after viral peptide-pool culture in ViraFEST. Following culture for about ten days, CD4+ T cells were isolated. According to the study, vaccine recipients showed no prior SARS-CoV-2 infection and negative nucleocapsid antibodies. Sequenced by immunoSEQ multiplex PCR; TCRdb stores in-frame clones only, minus some. Of tens of thousands of clones in the sample, roughly 78% were seen once. The germline CDR1 and CDR2 sequences are SNHLY and FYNNEI. J lost 6 bases, V lost 5 bases, and 9 bases had no gene match. There are 15 residues in the CDR3.

The rearrangement links TRBV2 to TRBJ2-3; 9 nucleotides line up with TRBD2. The sample in question was CD4+ T cells from PBMCs cultured with HCoV-OC43 spike peptides, obtained before COVID-19 vaccination. Subset in this sample: HCoV-OC43 spike overlapping peptide pool stimulation. The origin of this receptor is a human donor who received a COVID-19 vaccine. The CDR3 region has the DNA TGTGCCAGCAGTTCTCTTCTAGCGGGGATCGATACGCAGTATTTT. Protein product: CASSSLLAGIDTQYF.